A single sample is the source of the 29 T cell receptor beta chains below, sequenced in a study of graft-versus-host responses after intestinal transplantation. Their antigens remain unidentified. Assay used: immunoSEQ multiplex PCR; TCRdb lists only in-frame clones, some missing. This repertoire shows more than 65,000 clones, approximately 84% found once; its top ten account for 0.39%. The specimen comprised unstimulated CD4+ T cells sorted from spleen or lymph node cells, sampled before transplant. These receptors all come from a human donor who was the organ donor for an intestinal transplant.

The gene calls are TRBV5-6 and TRBJ1-1; no clear D gene. The CDR3 sequence is 13 residues long. Between the trimmed V and J ends, which lost 0 bases and 7 bases, there was a span of 10 bases. CDR1 is SGHDT and CDR2 is YYEEEE in the germline V gene. DNA of the CDR3: TGTGCCAGCAGCTTGGGTTCGAGGGATGAAGCTTTCTTT. Translated: CASSLGSRDEAFF. Full variable domain (remainder filled in from reference TRBV5-6 and TRBJ1-1): DAGVTQSPTHLIKTRGQQVTLRCSPKSGHDTVSWYQQALGQGPQFIFQYYEEEERQRGNFPDRFSGHQFPNYSSELNVNALLLGDSALYLCASSLGSRDEAFFGQGTRLTVV.

The chain recombines TRBV6-5 with TRBJ2-1; 7 bases match TRBD1. V shed 1 base and J 1 base; nucleotides not matched to a gene: 1. The CDR3 is 15 residues long. Per the germline V gene, CDR1 is MNHEY and CDR2 is SVGAGI. The CDR3 bases are TGTGCCAGCAGTTACTACAGGGGTTCCTACAATGAGCAGTTCTTC. Residues: CASSYYRGSYNEQFF.

This chain connects TRBV5-5 to TRBJ1-5; possibly TRBD1 for D (5 bases). The CDR3 loop spans 13 amino acids. V was trimmed by 4 bases and J by 6 bases, leaving 11 bases between them. From germline, CDR1 is SGHKS and CDR2 YYEKEE (reference sequence). CDR3 loop: CASSLAGGQPQHF. CDR3 nucleotide sequence: TGTGCCAGCAGCCTCGCGGGGGGTCAGCCCCAGCATTTT.

The V gene is TRBV6-1, the J gene TRBJ1-4; possibly TRBD1 for D (5 bases). CDR3 length: 11 amino acids. Trimming removed 8 bases at V and 15 bases at J, with 16 bases between. CDR1 and CDR2 from the germline V gene are MNHNS and SASEGT. CDR3 DNA: TGTGCCAGCTCGAACAGGTTTGCTTTGTTTTTT. Encoded protein: CASSNRFALFF.

Comment on this clone: One junction end disagrees with the germline gene, perhaps due to a read error. The chain recombines TRBV7-7 with TRBJ1-1, with 7 bases that match TRBD1. Germline CDR1 is SSHAT and CDR2 is FNYEAQ (reference sequence). This CDR3 region has 13 residues. CDR3 DNA sequence: TGTGCTAGCAGACAGGCAGGGGGCACTGAAGCTTTCTTT. Translated: CASRQAGGTEAFF. The full variable domain, in which reference TRBV7-7 and TRBJ1-1 provide the parts outside the CDR3, is GAGVSQSPRYKVTKRGQDVTLRCDPISSHATLYWYQQALGQGPEFLTYFNYEAQPDKSGLPSDRFSAERPEGSISTLTIQRTEQRDSAMYRCASRQAGGTEAFFGQGTRLTVV.

This clone has just one count. The chain carries TRBV25-1 and TRBJ1-2, with D possibly matching TRBD1 (5 bases). CDR3 length: 14 amino acids. The germline V gene encodes CDR1 MGHDK and CDR2 SYGVNS. V was pared by 4 bases and J by 8 bases, with 17 bases between. The CDR3 sequence: CASSGPQGVWGYTF. For the CDR3, the DNA is TGTGCCAGCAGTGGACCCCAGGGCGTGTGGGGCTACACCTTC.

The chain carries TRBV30 and TRBJ1-5; 8 bases are shared with TRBD1. This CDR3 region has 17 residues. V shed 0 bases and J 3 bases; nucleotides not matched to a gene: 10. The germline V gene encodes CDR1 GTSNPN and CDR2 SVGIG (reference sequence). The CDR3 sequence is CAWSVGVTGGINQPQHF. CDR3 nucleotides: TGTGCCTGGAGTGTAGGTGTCACAGGGGGGATCAATCAGCCCCAGCATTTT.

The rearrangement links TRBV18 to TRBJ2-7; a weak D match, TRBD1 (5 bases). The CDR3 sequence is 13 residues long. From germline, CDR1 is KGHSH and CDR2 LQKENI. Trimming removed 2 bases from V and 3 bases from J, with 8 bases in between. In DNA, the CDR3 is TGTGCCAGCTCACCAGTAGGGGACTACGAGCAGTACGTC. This gives the protein CASSPVGDYEQYV.

This clone was counted once. The V call is TRBV5-1, the J call TRBJ2-6; 7 bases are shared with TRBD1. V was clipped by 5 bases and J by 4 bases; unmatched bases: 9. CDR3 length: 16 amino acids. Germline loops: CDR1 SGHRS, CDR2 YFSETQ. The CDR3 sequence: CASSLPDRAGANVLTF. CDR3 coding DNA: TGCGCCAGCAGTTTGCCCGACAGGGCCGGGGCCAACGTCCTGACTTTC.

This sequence joins TRBV19 and TRBJ2-5, with D unclear. Trimming took 4 bases from V and 4 from J, leaving 16 bases between them. The CDR3 spans 15 residues. Germline CDR1 LNHDA, CDR2 SQIVND (reference sequence). In DNA, the CDR3 is TGTGCCAGTAGTAATGTTTTGGCTAGGATAGAGACCCAGTACTTC. It yields the protein CASSNVLARIETQYF.

This clone turned up a few times. J is TRBJ1-1 and V is TRBV15; D is perhaps TRBD1 (5 bases). V lost 5 bases and J lost 5, with 12 bases in between. This CDR3 comprises 13 residues. Germline V gene lookup returns CDR1 LNHNV and CDR2 YYDKDF (reference sequence). CDR3 region: CATSPLGGTEAFF. Here the CDR3 DNA reads TGTGCCACCAGCCCCTTGGGGGGAACTGAAGCTTTCTTT.

In DNA, the CDR3 is TGTGCCAGCAGACCAAATAACAGAGCCTACGAGCAGTACGTC. Translated, it gives CASRPNNRAYEQYV. The rearrangement joins TRBV6-6 to TRBJ2-7; D uncertain. Trimming shortened V by 6 bases and J by 2 bases, and 14 bases separated the two germline ends. Germline V gives CDR1 MNHNY, CDR2 SVGAGI (reference sequence). The CDR3 contains 14 residues.

The chain carries TRBV5-1 and TRBJ2-5; D may be TRBD2 (6 bases). V was shortened by 4 bases and J by 5 bases, with 15 bases between the two germline ends. The germline V gene has CDR1 SGHRS and CDR2 YFSETQ. This CDR3 region has 14 residues. CDR3 sequence: CASSPGGRSETQYF. CDR3 in DNA: TGCGCCAGCAGCCCCGGGGGTAGGTCCGAGACCCAGTACTTC.

The V and J genes are TRBV28 and TRBJ2-5; tentative D call: TRBD2 (5 bases). Between the trimmed V and J ends, which lost 6 bases and 7 bases, there was a span of 15 bases. CDR3 size: 13 residues. Germline V CDR1 and CDR2: MDHEN, SYDVKM. The CDR3 region is CASRRGSRGTQYF. DNA for the CDR3: TGTGCCAGCAGACGAGGGTCCCGGGGGACCCAGTACTTC.

This clone turned up a few times. The rearrangement links TRBV10-2 to TRBJ1-5; D gene ambiguous. This CDR3 is built from 11 residues. Germline loops: CDR1 WSHSY, CDR2 SAAADI. V lost 8 bases to trimming and J lost 7 bases, with 9 bases between them. This CDR3 is CASGEIQPQHF. In DNA form, the CDR3 reads TGCGCCAGCGGGGAGATCCAGCCCCAGCATTTT.

This chain links TRBV28 with TRBJ1-1; D is unresolved. The CDR3 covers 12 residues. Germline V gene data show CDR1 as MDHEN and CDR2 as SYDVKM. Trimming took 4 bases from V and 5 from J, leaving 8 bases between them. CDR3 sequence reads: CASSWRMTEAFF. The CDR3 DNA is TGTGCCAGCAGTTGGCGGATGACTGAAGCTTTCTTT.

This chain links TRBV25-1 with TRBJ1-4; 7 bases are shared with TRBD1. Trimming cost V 8 bases and J 3 bases; bases outside gene matches: 3. CDR1 is MGHDK, CDR2 SYGVNS, per germline. CDR3 length equals 13 residues. CDR3 amino acids: CASRTGSNEKLFF. The CDR3 DNA sequence: TGTGCCAGCCGGACAGGATCTAATGAAAAACTGTTTTTT. Supplemented by reference TRBV25-1 and TRBJ1-4, the full variable domain reads EADIYQTPRYLVIGTGKKITLECSQTMGHDKMYWYQQDPGMELHLIHYSYGVNSTEKGDLSSESTVSRIRTEHFPLTLESARPSHTSQYLCASRTGSNEKLFFGSGTQLSVL.

The chain carries TRBV5-1 and TRBJ2-5, with 8 positions matching TRBD1. The V gene's germline CDR1 is SGHRS and CDR2 YFSETQ. Germline trimming cut 3 bases from V and 2 bases from J; bases unmatched to any gene: 3. The CDR3 is made up of 14 amino acids. Here the CDR3 DNA reads TGCGCCAGCAGCTCGACAGGGGAGCAAGAGACCCAGTACTTC. It specifies CASSSTGEQETQYF.

This clone appeared once. The rearrangement uses TRBV7-9 and TRBJ1-2, with D possibly matching TRBD1 (6 bases). V lost 3 bases and J 6 bases, leaving 17 bases between the germline ends. CDR1 and CDR2 (germline): SEHNR, FQNEAQ (reference sequence). This CDR3 is 15 amino acids long. The CDR3 loop reads CASSFSLGGANGYTF. CDR3 coding DNA: TGTGCCAGCAGCTTCAGTTTGGGGGGGGCGAATGGCTACACCTTC.

The chain recombines TRBV7-6 with TRBJ2-5; 8 nucleotides line up with TRBD1. Trimming removed 0 bases from V and 3 bases from J; junction bases left unmatched: 3. The CDR3 is made up of 15 amino acids. The germline CDR1 and CDR2 sequences are SGHVS and FNYEAQ. CDR3 sequence reads: CASSLAPDREETQYF. The CDR3, as DNA: TGTGCCAGCAGCTTAGCACCGGACAGGGAAGAGACCCAGTACTTC.

The chain uses TRBV12-5 and TRBJ1-1; a weak D match, TRBD1 (5 bases). CDR1 is LGHNT, CDR2 FRNRAP, per germline. Trimming stripped 1 base from V and 4 bases from J, with 10 bases between. The CDR3 runs to 14 residues. For the CDR3, the DNA is TGTGCTAGTGGTTTGGGGCAGGGAGGCACTGAAGCTTTCTTT. Translating gives CASGLGQGGTEAFF.

This chain joins TRBV30 and TRBJ2-2; the D gene is possibly TRBD1 (6 bases). V gave up 7 bases and J gave up 2 bases, with 14 bases separating them. CDR1 is GTSNPN and CDR2 is SVGIG in the germline V gene (reference sequence). The CDR3 consists of 14 residues. CDR3 sequence (DNA): TGTGCCTCACCTGCGGACAGAAACACCGGGGAGCTGTTTTTT. It is translated as CASPADRNTGELFF.

This chain joins TRBV12-2 and TRBJ2-3; TRBD1, the D gene given by the table, was not confirmed from the DNA. TRBV12-2 is a recognized pseudogene. This CDR3 contains 18 residues. The CDR3, as DNA: TGTGCAAGTCGCCCAGGGGGACTTAGGGGGAAGAGGGCAGATACGCAGTATTTT. Amino acids: CASRPGGLRGKRADTQYF.

This chain uses TRBV28 with TRBJ2-7; TRBD1 agrees at 7 bases. Germline V gene sequence: CDR1 MDHEN, CDR2 SYDVKM. The CDR3 sequence is 14 residues long. V shed 5 bases, J shed 2 bases, and the junction held 6 bases outside the gene matches. The CDR3 protein is CASSTGVYAYEQYV. In nucleotides, the CDR3 is TGTGCCAGCAGTACAGGGGTGTACGCCTACGAGCAGTACGTC.

The J gene is TRBJ1-2, the V gene TRBV6-1; a weak D match, TRBD1 (6 bases). The CDR3 sequence is 15 residues long. Trimming cost V 2 bases and J 7 bases, with 17 bases left between them. The germline CDR1 and CDR2 sequences are MNHNS and SASEGT. The CDR3 protein is CASSEIQGAYSGYTF. As DNA, the CDR3 is TGTGCCAGCAGTGAAATACAGGGCGCCTATTCTGGCTACACCTTC.

This clone has a handful of counts. The V call is TRBV4-1, the J call TRBJ2-3, with TRBD2 matching 7 bases. CDR1 is MGHRA, CDR2 YSYEKL, per germline. The CDR3 sequence is 16 residues long. V trimming: 1 base; J trimming: 2 bases; junction bases outside the gene matches: 6. CDR3 loop: CASSQGGGWDTDTQYF. The CDR3 nucleotides read TGCGCCAGCAGCCAAGGCGGGGGATGGGACACAGATACGCAGTATTTT.

This clone was seen a single time. V usage is TRBV10-3 and J usage is TRBJ1-2; D might be TRBD1 (5 bases). The CDR3 has 17 amino acids. From germline, CDR1 is ENHRY and CDR2 SYGVKD. Trimming cost V 3 bases and J 3 bases, with 20 bases left between them. CDR3 loop: CAISDFSQGGKDYGYTF. DNA for the CDR3: TGTGCCATCAGTGATTTTTCGCAGGGCGGCAAAGACTATGGCTACACCTTC.

This chain joins TRBV5-1 and TRBJ1-4, with 9 bases that match TRBD1. The CDR3 spans 14 residues. J lost 7 bases, V lost 4 bases, and 5 bases had no gene match. CDR1 SGHRS and CDR2 YFSETQ come from the germline V gene. The CDR3 nucleotides read TGCGCCAGCAGCAAGGGACAGGGAGGTGAAAAACTGTTTTTT. Translated: CASSKGQGGEKLFF. The full variable domain, its missing parts supplied by reference TRBV5-1 and TRBJ1-4, is KAGVTQTPRYLIKTRGQQVTLSCSPISGHRSVSWYQQTPGQGLQFLFEYFSETQRNKGNFPGRFSGRQFSNSRSEMNVSTLELGDSALYLCASSKGQGGEKLFFGSGTQLSVL.

The rearrangement joins TRBV10-3 to TRBJ2-2, with TRBD2 matching over 15 bases. V gave up 7 bases and J gave up 3 bases; unmatched junction bases: 6. Germline CDR1 reads ENHRY; CDR2 reads SYGVKD. The CDR3 totals 17 residues. The CDR3 DNA reads as TGTGCCATCAAAGGACTAGCGGGGGGGCTGGACACCGGGGAGCTGTTTTTT. It is translated as CAIKGLAGGLDTGELFF.